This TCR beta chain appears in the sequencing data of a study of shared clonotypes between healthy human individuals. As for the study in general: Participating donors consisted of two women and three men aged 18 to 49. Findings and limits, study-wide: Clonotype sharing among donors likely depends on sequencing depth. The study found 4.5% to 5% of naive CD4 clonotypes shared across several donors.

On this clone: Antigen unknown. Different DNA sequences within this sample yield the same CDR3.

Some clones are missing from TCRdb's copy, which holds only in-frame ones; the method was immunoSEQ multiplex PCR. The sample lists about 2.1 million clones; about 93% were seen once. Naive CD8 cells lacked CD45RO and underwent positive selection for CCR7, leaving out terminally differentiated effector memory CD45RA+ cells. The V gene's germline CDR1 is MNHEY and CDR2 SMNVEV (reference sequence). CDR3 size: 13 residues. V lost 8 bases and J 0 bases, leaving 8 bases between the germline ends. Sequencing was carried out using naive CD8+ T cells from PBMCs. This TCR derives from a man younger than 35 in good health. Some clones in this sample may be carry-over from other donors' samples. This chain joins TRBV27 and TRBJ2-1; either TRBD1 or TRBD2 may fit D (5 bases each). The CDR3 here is CASGGSSYNEQFF. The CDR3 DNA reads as TGTGCCAGCGGGGGTAGCTCCTACAATGAGCAGTTCTTC.